This T cell receptor (beta chain) was recorded in a study of T cell changes during pregnancy in multiple sclerosis. Profiling relied on immunoSEQ multiplex PCR, and the TCRdb table lists in-frame clones only, not all of them. The sample carries some 27,000 clones, approximately 92% recorded once. CDR1 SGHVS and CDR2 FQNEAQ come from the germline V gene. The ends were cut back, 5 bases at V and 8 bases at J, with 13 bases in the middle. The CDR3 loop spans 14 amino acids. This specimen was CD4+ T cells from peripheral blood mononuclear cells, taken in the second trimester of pregnancy. The chain recombines TRBV7-8 with TRBJ1-6; D perhaps matches TRBD1 (6 bases). The TCR was taken from a female donor with multiple sclerosis, enrolled in a pregnancy study. The CDR3, as DNA: TGTGCCAGCAGCCAACAGGGATTCGATTCACCCCTCCACTTT. This translates into CASSQQGFDSPLHF.